The rows below give T cell receptor beta chains drawn from one sample of a study of shared clonotypes between healthy human individuals. Repertoires were generated with immunoSEQ multiplex PCR, while TCRdb's copy carries only in-frame clones and drops some. The sample yields about 510,000 clones, 79% seen once. Sequencing was done on a sample of PBMCs. The receptors were gathered from a woman between 40 and 50 years old in good health. Some clones in this sample may be carry-over from other donors' samples. CDR3s include the opening cysteine and the closing phenylalanine or tryptophan. The D gene is left open where the match is weak. Clone size appears in some rows only: once, few, many, or a class for an expanded clone.

clone size	D gene	V gene	J gene	CDR3 DNA	CDR3 protein
few	TRBD2	TRBV29-1	TRBJ2-7	TGCAGCGTTGGAACTAGCGAGTCCTACGAGCAGTACTTC	CSVGTSESYEQYF
NA	TRBD2	TRBV9	TRBJ2-2	TGTGCCAGCAGCGTTACTAGCGGTTCCACCGGGGAGCTGTTTTTT	CASSVTSGSTGELFF
NA	TRBD2	TRBV10-3	TRBJ2-1	TGTGCCATCAGTGAGCGGGAGGTCTACAATGAGCAGTTCTTC	CAISEREVYNEQFF
NA	TRBD2	TRBV6-5	TRBJ2-1	TGTGCCAGCAGTTCGGGACTAGCGGGATACAATGAGCAGTTCTTC	CASSSGLAGYNEQFF
NA	TRBD2	TRBV28	TRBJ2-7	TGTGCCAGCAGAGCCCTAGCGGGGAACTACGAGCAGTACTTC	CASRALAGNYEQYF
NA	NA	TRBV9	TRBJ2-3	TGTGCCAGCAGCGTAGTTGGAGGACAAGATACGCAGTATTTT	CASSVVGGQDTQYF
few	TRBD1	TRBV30	TRBJ1-6	TGTGCCTGGAGTTGGGACAGAAGCTCCTATAATTCACCCCTCCACTTT	CAWSWDRSSYNSPLHF
NA	TRBD1	TRBV6-1	TRBJ2-7	TGTGCCAGTGCCCGACAGGGAAAGGGCTACGAGCAGTACTTC	CASARQGKGYEQYF
NA	NA	TRBV7-2	TRBJ1-2	TGTGCCAGCAGCTTAGCGGCAACTAACTATGGCTACACCTTC	CASSLAATNYGYTF
NA	NA	TRBV4-3	TRBJ2-6	TGCGCCAGCAGCCAAGTAGGAGGGTTTGGGGCCAACGTCCTGACTTTC	CASSQVGGFGANVLTF
NA	NA	TRBV7-2	TRBJ1-5	TGTGCCAGCAGCGAAGGAGGAGGGGATCAGCCCCAGCATTTT	CASSEGGGDQPQHF
NA	TRBD1	TRBV28	TRBJ2-3	TGTGCCAGCAGATCAGGACAGGGAAGAGATACGCAGTATTTT	CASRSGQGRDTQYF
NA	NA	TRBV9	TRBJ2-2	TGTGCCAGCAGCGTAGTAGACGACACCGGGGAGCTGTTTTTT	CASSVVDDTGELFF
NA	NA	TRBV18	TRBJ1-3	TGTGCCAGCTCACCGAGACAGGATGTTGGAAACACCATATATTTT	CASSPRQDVGNTIYF
NA	NA	TRBV29-1	TRBJ2-1	TGCAGCGTTGCGAGTCTACACCTGGGCAATGAGCAGTTCTTC	CSVASLHLGNEQFF
NA	NA	TRBV27	TRBJ2-3	TGTGCCAGCAGTTTATCTAGCACAGATACGCAGTATTTT	CASSLSSTDTQYF
NA	NA	TRBV6-5	TRBJ1-1	TGTGCCAGCAGTCTCGGGGCAGCCGAAGCTTTCTTT	CASSLGAAEAFF
NA	NA	TRBV2	TRBJ2-1	TGTGCCAGCAGTGAACTCGCTAGCTTAAATGAGCAGTTCTTC	CASSELASLNEQFF
NA	TRBD1	TRBV7-7	TRBJ2-2	TGTGCTAGCAGCTTGAGTCGACAGGGCTTGAACACCGGGGAGCTGTTTTTT	CASSLSRQGLNTGELFF
few	NA	TRBV5-1	TRBJ2-5	TGCGCCAGCAGCTCAGACCGGGGAGAGACCCAGTACTTC	CASSSDRGETQYF
NA	TRBD1	TRBV18	TRBJ2-1	TGTGCCAGCTCACCGGGACAGCGTGAGCAGTTCTTC	CASSPGQREQFF
few	TRBD2	TRBV9	TRBJ2-3	TGTGCCAGCAGCGTGGGAGGGGCTAGCACAGATACGCAGTATTTT	CASSVGGASTDTQYF
NA	TRBD2	TRBV11-2	TRBJ2-1	TGTGCCAGCAGCCCTAGCGGGAGGATTAGTGAGCAGTTCTTC	CASSPSGRISEQFF
NA	NA	TRBV5-1	TRBJ2-1	TGCGCCAGCAGCTTGGCGGAAACCTACAATGAGCAGTTCTTC	CASSLAETYNEQFF
NA	TRBD2	TRBV30	TRBJ2-3	TGTGCCTGGAGTGTAGGCGGGAGGGGTACCACAGATACGCAGTATTTT	CAWSVGGRGTTDTQYF
few	NA	TRBV10-3	TRBJ1-5	TGTGCCATCAGTGAGGGCAGCAATAGCAATCAGCCCCAGCATTTT	CAISEGSNSNQPQHF
NA	NA	TRBV19	TRBJ1-4	TGTGCCAGTATGGTAGAGGGGTCCTTTGGAGAAAAACTGTTTTTT	CASMVEGSFGEKLFF
NA	NA	TRBV5-4	TRBJ1-1	TGTGCCAGCAGCTTTTCCCAGGCGAACACTGAAGCTTTCTTT	CASSFSQANTEAFF
once	TRBD1	TRBV6-5	TRBJ1-2	TGTGCCAGCAGCCGAGAACCAACAGGGGGCGGCTACACCTTC	CASSREPTGGGYTF
NA	NA	TRBV7-2	TRBJ2-5	TGTGCCAGCAGCTTCTCCGGGAGAGAAGGAGAGACCCAGTACTTC	CASSFSGREGETQYF
NA	NA	TRBV11-1	TRBJ2-1	TGTGCCAGCAGTGGTGAGGAGGAAGACTCCTACAATGAGCAGTTCTTC	CASSGEEEDSYNEQFF
NA	TRBD1	TRBV7-7	TRBJ2-3	TGTGCCAGCAGCCCCCGGGACAGGGGCACAGATACGCAGTATTTT	CASSPRDRGTDTQYF
NA	NA	TRBV11-3	TRBJ2-2	TGTGCCAGCAGCTCCTCCACAGGGGGGGACGGGGAGCTGTTTTTT	CASSSSTGGDGELFF